This TCR beta chain emerged from a study of beta chain features in type 1 diabetes. Study in general: Age, gender, cell numbers and subset yield matched between patients and controls. Researchers looked at 107,917,701 sorted cells across all samples.

Whole-study results and caveats: The naive, central memory and Treg TCRB repertoires showed an apparent similarity that was greater among patients than among healthy donors. Type 1 diabetes patients showed a moderate but significant shortening of TCRB CDR3s in all four CD4+ subsets.

The CDR3 totals 15 residues. CDR1 is SGHTS, CDR2 YDEGEE, per germline. V trimming: 2 bases; J trimming: 4 bases; junction bases outside the gene matches: 7. CD4+ naive, central memory, regulatory and stem cell-like memory subsets were isolated by sorting on CD45RO/CCR7/CD25/CD127/CD95/CD27. Comment on this clone: Its antigen is unidentified.

Every isolated RNA sample was fully reverse transcribed, so sequencing captured expressed TCRB transcripts. Profiled with immunoSEQ multiplex PCR; TCRdb holds only in-frame clones, not every one. Of around 56,000 clones listed, around 53% are singletons. This TCR was recovered from a woman aged 40 to 50 with type 1 diabetes. The J gene is TRBJ2-5, the V gene TRBV5-8; 8 nucleotides align to TRBD1. Material for sequencing was Tregs from blood. CDR3 coding DNA: TGTGCCAGCAGCTTCCGGACAGGGACTGGAGAGACCCAGTACTTC. Protein product: CASSFRTGTGETQYF.